These 29 T cell receptor beta chains were all obtained from the same sample, sequenced in a study of graft-versus-host responses after intestinal transplantation. The repertoire was sequenced with immunoSEQ multiplex PCR; TCRdb's copy has only in-frame clones and lacks some. The data contain 98,000 or so clones, around 88% of them seen just once; the ten biggest clones take up under 1.5%. The specimen was PBMCs, collected 255 days after intestinal transplant. Source of these receptors: a human patient who received an intestinal transplant, so some T cells may come from the graft donor.

On this clone itself: Other DNA sequences of this sample code for an identical CDR3. The chain has TRBV19 and TRBJ1-5, with unresolved D. Germline V gives CDR1 LNHDA, CDR2 SQIVND (reference sequence). Trimming took 3 bases from V and 0 from J, leaving 9 bases between them. The CDR3 length is 15 residues. CDR3 nucleotides: TGTGCCAGTAGTATCGAAGAATATAGCAATCAGCCCCAGCATTTT. Amino acids: CASSIEEYSNQPQHF.

This chain joins TRBV6-5 and TRBJ2-6, with a weak D call TRBD2 (6 bases). Trimming removed 6 bases at V and 0 bases at J, with 9 bases between. CDR1 and CDR2 (germline): MNHEY, SVGAGI. CDR3 length equals 15 residues. This CDR3 reads CASSRDSSGANVLTF. The CDR3 nucleotides are TGTGCCAGCAGCCGGGACTCCTCTGGGGCCAACGTCCTGACTTTC.

J is TRBJ2-3 and V is TRBV5-1, with a possible D match to TRBD2 (6 bases). CDR1 and CDR2 (germline): SGHRS, YFSETQ. This CDR3 spans 14 amino acids. The V and J ends lost 5 bases and 1 base respectively, with 11 bases between them. CDR3 sequence reads: CASRGWGGTDTQYF. CDR3 bases: TGCGCCAGCAGAGGGTGGGGGGGCACAGATACGCAGTATTTT.

The chain carries TRBV27 and TRBJ2-5; D ambiguous. V dropped 5 bases and J dropped 5 bases, with 9 bases sitting between them. CDR3 size: 12 residues. Germline lookup yields CDR1 MNHEY and CDR2 SMNVEV (reference sequence). The DNA of the CDR3 is TGTGCCAGCAGTGGATCGGGCGAGACCCAGTACTTC. It is translated as CASSGSGETQYF.

The chain uses TRBV9 and TRBJ2-3; 7 nucleotides align to TRBD2. Germline CDR1 and CDR2: SGDLS and YYNGEE. The CDR3 contains 14 residues. V was pared by 8 bases and J by 5 bases, with 11 bases of the junction left unmatched. This chain's CDR3 is CASGPSGGRDTQYF. CDR3 nucleotide sequence: TGTGCCAGTGGCCCGTCGGGGGGTAGAGATACGCAGTATTTT.

The CDR3 sequence: CASSLHRAGTGELFF. The CDR3 coding sequence is TGTGCCAGCAGCCTCCACAGGGCCGGCACCGGGGAGCTGTTTTTT. This sequence joins TRBV7-3 and TRBJ2-2; a weak D match, TRBD1 (6 bases). Per germline, CDR1 SGHTA and CDR2 FQGTGA. V was cut by 5 bases and J by 4 bases, with 14 bases left in between. This CDR3 is 15 amino acids long. Complete variable domain (other parts from reference TRBV7-3 and TRBJ2-2): GAGVSQTPSNKVTEKGKYVELRCDPISGHTALYWYRQSLGQGPEFLIYFQGTGAADDSGLPNDRFFAVRPEGSVSTLKIQRTERGDSAVYLCASSLHRAGTGELFFGEGSRLTVL.

The chain couples TRBV14 to TRBJ2-7; the match to TRBD1 covers 8 bases. CDR1 is SGHDN, CDR2 FVKESK, per germline. CDR3 length: 13 residues. With V trimmed by 3 bases and J by 3 bases, 1 base remained unmatched. The chain's CDR3 is CASSQGQVYEQYF. As DNA, the CDR3 is TGTGCCAGCAGCCAGGGACAGGTCTACGAGCAGTACTTC.

This chain joins TRBV19 and TRBJ1-5; no clear D. Germline lookup yields CDR1 LNHDA and CDR2 SQIVND (reference sequence). Trimming cost V 6 bases and J 5 bases, with 20 bases left between them. The CDR3 consists of 16 residues. The CDR3 loop is CASRAADTLRDQPQHF. CDR3 sequence (DNA): TGTGCCAGTAGAGCCGCCGACACCCTAAGGGATCAGCCCCAGCATTTT.

The J gene is TRBJ1-1, the V gene TRBV6-5; the D gene is possibly TRBD1 (6 bases). The V gene lost 2 bases and the J gene lost 8 bases, with 15 bases spanning the gap. The CDR3 runs 14 residues. Germline loops: CDR1 MNHEY, CDR2 SVGAGI. The CDR3 DNA is TGTGCCAGCAGTTACATGGGCAGGGGAGGGGAAGCTTTCTTT. Residues: CASSYMGRGGEAFF.

This chain joins TRBV27 and TRBJ2-2; D could derive from TRBD1 or TRBD2 (5 bases each). The V end lost 8 bases, the J end lost 6 bases, and 13 bases lay between the germline ends. This CDR3 is built from 13 residues. Germline V gives CDR1 MNHEY, CDR2 SMNVEV (reference sequence). CDR3 nucleotides: TGTGCCAGCGGGACGCGATTCCCCGGGGAGCTGTTTTTT. Residues: CASGTRFPGELFF.

A word on this clone: This specimen includes other DNA sequences encoding the same CDR3. The chain carries TRBV5-1 and TRBJ2-7; D is undetermined. Germline V CDR1 and CDR2: SGHRS, YFSETQ. V was clipped by 0 bases and J by 3 bases, with 4 bases between them. The CDR3 is made up of 12 amino acids. The CDR3 DNA reads as TGCGCCAGCAGCTTGGTAGGCTACGAGCAGTACTTC. Its translation: CASSLVGYEQYF. Drawing the rest from reference TRBV5-1 and TRBJ2-7, the complete variable domain is KAGVTQTPRYLIKTRGQQVTLSCSPISGHRSVSWYQQTPGQGLQFLFEYFSETQRNKGNFPGRFSGRQFSNSRSEMNVSTLELGDSALYLCASSLVGYEQYFGPGTRLTVT.

This clone was counted many times. The V gene is TRBV6-5, the J gene TRBJ1-3; D may be TRBD1 (6 bases). CDR1 and CDR2 from the germline V gene are MNHEY and SVGAGI. The CDR3 loop spans 16 amino acids. Trimming pared 0 bases from V and 0 bases from J, leaving 9 bases between. The CDR3 DNA reads TGTGCCAGCAGTTACTCACAGGGCCCCTCTGGAAACACCATATATTTT. It is translated as CASSYSQGPSGNTIYF.

This chain joins TRBV28 and TRBJ2-7; 11 nucleotides match TRBD2. Germline CDR1 and CDR2: MDHEN and SYDVKM. CDR3 length: 14 amino acids. After removal of 3 bases from V and 6 bases from J, the junction contained 4 bases not matched to a gene. The CDR3 DNA reads as TGTGCCAGCAGTTTCTCCCTAGCGGGGGGCGAGCAGTACGTC. This translates into CASSFSLAGGEQYV.

V and J are TRBV28 and TRBJ2-5, with 8 bases matching TRBD2. CDR1 is MDHEN and CDR2 is SYDVKM in the germline V gene. The CDR3 consists of 12 residues. V shed 7 bases, J shed 3 bases, and the junction held 1 base outside the gene matches. CDR3 protein: CASTTSEETQYF. CDR3 DNA sequence: TGTGCCAGCACGACTAGCGAAGAGACCCAGTACTTC.

This clone was recorded a few times. CDR3 sequence reads: CASRGNTIYF. The CDR3 DNA sequence: TGTGCCAGCAGGGGTAACACCATATATTTT. The V call is TRBV28, the J call TRBJ1-3; D is uncertain. Germline V gene lookup returns CDR1 MDHEN and CDR2 SYDVKM. Trimming stripped 6 bases from V and 7 bases from J, with 4 bases between. The CDR3 runs 10 residues.

The rearrangement links TRBV7-6 to TRBJ2-2, with D unresolved. The V end lost 5 bases, the J end lost 5 bases, and 9 bases lay between the germline ends. The germline gives CDR1 SGHVS, CDR2 FNYEAQ. This CDR3 is built from 13 residues. CDR3 region: CASSLRETGELFF. For the CDR3, the DNA is TGTGCCAGCAGCCTAAGAGAGACCGGGGAGCTGTTTTTT.

This clone was seen only a few times. The V call is TRBV7-3, the J call TRBJ2-7; the match to TRBD2 covers 12 bases. The junction had 4 bases not matched to a gene; V was cut back by 3 bases and J by 4 bases. Germline CDR1 is SGHTA and CDR2 is FQGTGA. The CDR3 runs 15 residues. The DNA of the CDR3 is TGTGCCAGCAGCTTGACTAGCGGGAGTGGGTACGAGCAGTACTTC. Residues: CASSLTSGSGYEQYF.

This clone has just a few counts. This chain joins TRBV27 and TRBJ2-2; no definite D call. Germline assignment: CDR1 MNHEY and CDR2 SMNVEV (reference sequence). CDR3 length: 16 residues. V lost 5 bases and J 0 bases, leaving 13 bases between the germline ends. The CDR3 sequence is CASSLRDTPNTGELFF. Here the CDR3 DNA reads TGTGCCAGCAGTCTGCGAGACACACCGAACACCGGGGAGCTGTTTTTT.

This chain uses TRBV30 with TRBJ1-2; maybe TRBD1 (6 bases). V was pared by 1 base and J by 7 bases, with 16 bases between. The CDR3 sequence is 14 residues long. Germline CDR1 reads GTSNPN; CDR2 reads SVGIG (reference sequence). The CDR3 loop is CAWSAVGGARGYTF. The DNA for the CDR3 is TGTGCCTGGAGTGCCGTCGGGGGGGCGCGTGGCTACACCTTC.

The chain couples TRBV7-8 to TRBJ1-1; D uncertain. This CDR3 has 14 residues. CDR1 is SGHVS and CDR2 is FQNEAQ in the germline V gene. V lost 7 bases and J lost 3, with 15 bases in between. The CDR3 DNA reads as TGTGCCAGCACCCCGGAAGGGCGGGACACTGAAGCTTTCTTT. Translating it yields CASTPEGRDTEAFF.

The chain couples TRBV11-2 to TRBJ2-3, with 9 nucleotides matching TRBD2. V trimming: 4 bases; J trimming: 0 bases; junction bases outside the gene matches: 5. There are 16 residues in the CDR3. CDR1 and CDR2 (germline): SGHAT, FQNNGV. Here the CDR3 reads CASSSRLAVSTDTQYF. The CDR3 nucleotides are TGTGCCAGCAGCTCCAGACTAGCGGTTAGCACAGATACGCAGTATTTT.

The chain has TRBV5-3 and TRBJ2-6, with 7 bases identical to TRBD1. TRBV5-3 is an ORF, and what it does is uncertain. The CDR3 contains 16 residues. V dropped 3 bases and J dropped 0; count of bases not matched to a gene: 3. The CDR3 DNA is TGTGCCAGAAGCTCCCGACAGGGCTCTGGGGCCAACGTCCTGACTTTC. It specifies CARSSRQGSGANVLTF.

V is TRBV2 and J is TRBJ2-2; 10 nucleotides agree with TRBD1. CDR3 length: 16 residues. Germline CDR1 is SNHLY and CDR2 is FYNNEI. Trimming cost V 2 bases and J 6 bases; bases outside gene matches: 6. CDR3 coding DNA: TGTGCCAGCAGTGAACTTGGGACAGGGGATCCCGGGGAGCTGTTTTTT. Protein: CASSELGTGDPGELFF.

The chain combines TRBV5-8 with TRBJ1-1; no clear D. Trimming pared 5 bases from V and 2 bases from J, leaving 16 bases between. CDR3 length equals 15 residues. Germline V gene data show CDR1 as SGHTS and CDR2 as YDEGEE. Here the CDR3 DNA reads TGTGCCAGCAGACAATTAACTGGGTTCAACACTGAAGCTTTCTTT. Its protein product is CASRQLTGFNTEAFF. Complete variable domain (other parts from reference TRBV5-8 and TRBJ1-1): EAGVTQSPTHLIKTRGQQATLRCSPISGHTSVYWYQQALGLGLQFLLWYDEGEERNRGNFPPRFSGRQFPNYSSELNVNALELEDSALYLCASRQLTGFNTEAFFGQGTRLTVV.

Details on this clone: The conserved final phenylalanine or tryptophan is absent from the CDR3, which likely points to a read error. The DNA is left out, because the CDR3 cannot be placed on it with certainty; the CDR3 is given as TCRdb lists it. This chain uses TRBV5-8 with TRBJ1-4. The CDR3 spans 8 amino acids, including both terminal residues. Germline CDR1 and CDR2: SGHTS and YDEGEE. This CDR3 reads CASSRDWV.

V usage is TRBV11-2 and J usage is TRBJ2-5; D unresolved. The DNA matches TRBJ2-7 better at its end, which makes the J call doubtful. Germline CDR1 and CDR2: SGHAT and FQNNGV. This CDR3 has 14 amino acids. The CDR3 DNA is TGTGCCAGCAGCTTAGTTGGATACTCCTACGAGCAGTACTTC. Encoded protein: CASSLVGYSYEQYF.

The CDR3 DNA follows: TGTGCCAGCAGCTTTTCCGGGACAGGGGGCGACTATGGCTACACCTTC. Its protein product is CASSFSGTGGDYGYTF. This chain connects TRBV7-9 to TRBJ1-2; the match to TRBD1 covers 12 bases. Per germline, CDR1 SEHNR and CDR2 FQNEAQ (reference sequence). The V gene end was trimmed by 3 bases and the J gene end by 3 bases; junction bases not matched to a gene: 5. This CDR3 comprises 16 residues.

The V and J genes are TRBV27 and TRBJ2-2, with TRBD2 as a possible D gene (6 bases). CDR3 length equals 19 residues. Germline V lookup: CDR1 MNHEY, CDR2 SMNVEV (reference sequence). Trimming stripped 4 bases from V and 1 base from J, with 22 bases between. As DNA, the CDR3 is TGTGCCAGCAGTTCATCGCCCCAGGCGGGACGGATGAACACCGGGGAGCTGTTTTTT. As protein: CASSSSPQAGRMNTGELFF.

J is TRBJ2-7 and V is TRBV28, with 16 bases fitting TRBD2. The CDR3 runs 15 residues. Germline V lookup: CDR1 MDHEN, CDR2 SYDVKM. J was trimmed by 6 bases and V by 5 bases; bases with no gene match: 4. CDR3 bases: TGTGCCAGCAGTGATGGGACTAGCGGGAGGGCCGAGCAGTACTTC. Encoded protein: CASSDGTSGRAEQYF. Combining the CDR3 with reference TRBV28 and TRBJ2-7 gives the whole variable domain DVKVTQSSRYLVKRTGEKVFLECVQDMDHENMFWYRQDPGLGLRLIYFSYDVKMKEKGDIPEGYSVSREKKERFSLILESASTNQTSMYLCASSDGTSGRAEQYFGPGTRLTVT.